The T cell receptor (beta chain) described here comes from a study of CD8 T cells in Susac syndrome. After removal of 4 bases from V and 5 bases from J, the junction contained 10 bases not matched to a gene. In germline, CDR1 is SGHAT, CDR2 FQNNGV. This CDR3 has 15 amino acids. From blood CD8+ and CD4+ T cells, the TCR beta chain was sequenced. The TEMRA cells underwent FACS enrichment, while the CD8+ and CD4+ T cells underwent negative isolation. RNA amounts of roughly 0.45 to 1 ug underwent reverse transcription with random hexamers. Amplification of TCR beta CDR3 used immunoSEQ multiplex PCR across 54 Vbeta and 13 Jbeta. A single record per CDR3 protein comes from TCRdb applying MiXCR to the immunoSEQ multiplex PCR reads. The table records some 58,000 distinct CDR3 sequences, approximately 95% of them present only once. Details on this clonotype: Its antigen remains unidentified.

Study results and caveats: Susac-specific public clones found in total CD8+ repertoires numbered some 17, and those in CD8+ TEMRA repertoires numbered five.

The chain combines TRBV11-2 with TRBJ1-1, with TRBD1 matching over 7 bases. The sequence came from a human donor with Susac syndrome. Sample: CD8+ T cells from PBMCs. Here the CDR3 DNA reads TGTGCCAGCAGCTCTCTGACAGGGAAGGGTACTGAAGCTTTCTTT. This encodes CASSSLTGKGTEAFF.